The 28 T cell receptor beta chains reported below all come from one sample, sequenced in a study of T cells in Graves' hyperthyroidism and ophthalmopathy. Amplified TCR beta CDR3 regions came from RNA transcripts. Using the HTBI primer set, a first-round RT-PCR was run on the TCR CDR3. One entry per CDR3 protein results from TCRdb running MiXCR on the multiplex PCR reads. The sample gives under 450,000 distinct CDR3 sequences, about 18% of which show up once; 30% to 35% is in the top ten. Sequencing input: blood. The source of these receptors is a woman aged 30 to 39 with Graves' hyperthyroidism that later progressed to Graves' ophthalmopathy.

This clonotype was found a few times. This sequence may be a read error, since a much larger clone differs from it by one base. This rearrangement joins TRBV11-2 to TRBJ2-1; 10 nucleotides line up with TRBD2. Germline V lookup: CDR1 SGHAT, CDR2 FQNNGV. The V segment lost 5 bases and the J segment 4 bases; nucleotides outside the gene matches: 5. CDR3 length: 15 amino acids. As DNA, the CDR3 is TGTGCCAGCAGCCAGACTAGCGGGCTTTACAATGAGCAGTTCTTC. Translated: CASSQTSGLYNEQFF.

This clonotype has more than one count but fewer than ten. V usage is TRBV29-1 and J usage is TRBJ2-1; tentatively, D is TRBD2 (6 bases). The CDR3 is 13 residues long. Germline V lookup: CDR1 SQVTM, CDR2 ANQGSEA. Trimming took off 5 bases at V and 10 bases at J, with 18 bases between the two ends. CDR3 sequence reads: CSVPGTQRVEQFF. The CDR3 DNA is TGCAGCGTTCCTGGGACTCAGAGAGTCGAGCAGTTCTTC.

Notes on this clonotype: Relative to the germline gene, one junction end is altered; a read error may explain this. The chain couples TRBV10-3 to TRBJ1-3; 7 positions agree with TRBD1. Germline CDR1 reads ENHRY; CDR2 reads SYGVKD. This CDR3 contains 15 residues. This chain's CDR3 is CAIRRQGWSGNTVYF. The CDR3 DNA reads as TGTGCCATCAGAAGACAGGGCTGGTCTGGAAACACCGTATATTTT.

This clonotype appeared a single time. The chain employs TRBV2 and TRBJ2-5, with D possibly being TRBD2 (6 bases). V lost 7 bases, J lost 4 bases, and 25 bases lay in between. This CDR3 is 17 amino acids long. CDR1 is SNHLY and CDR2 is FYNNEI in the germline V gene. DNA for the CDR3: TGTGCCAGCAATAGGGCGGGGACCAGCGGCGTTCGAGAGACCCAGTACTTC. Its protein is CASNRAGTSGVRETQYF.

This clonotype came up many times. In DNA form, the CDR3 reads TGTGCCATCAGTGACGAGACTAGCGGGAGGAACCCTCGGGAGCAGTACTTC. Amino acids: CAISDETSGRNPREQYF. The chain links TRBV10-3 to TRBJ2-7; 13 positions agree with TRBD2. Germline CDR1 reads ENHRY; CDR2 reads SYGVKD. The CDR3 is 17 residues long. The trim removed 3 bases at V and 7 bases at J, leaving 12 bases unmatched.

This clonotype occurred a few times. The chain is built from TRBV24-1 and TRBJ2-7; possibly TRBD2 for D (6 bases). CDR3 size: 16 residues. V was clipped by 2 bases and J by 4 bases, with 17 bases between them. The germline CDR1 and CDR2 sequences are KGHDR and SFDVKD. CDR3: CATSDSRIGGGYEQYF. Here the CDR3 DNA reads TGTGCCACCAGTGATTCTAGGATCGGGGGTGGATACGAGCAGTACTTC.

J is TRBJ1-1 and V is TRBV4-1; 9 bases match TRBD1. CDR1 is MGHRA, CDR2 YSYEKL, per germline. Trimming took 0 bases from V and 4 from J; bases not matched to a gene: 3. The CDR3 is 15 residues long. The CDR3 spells CASSQEGQGITEAFF. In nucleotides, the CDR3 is TGCGCCAGCAGCCAAGAAGGACAGGGGATCACTGAAGCTTTCTTT.

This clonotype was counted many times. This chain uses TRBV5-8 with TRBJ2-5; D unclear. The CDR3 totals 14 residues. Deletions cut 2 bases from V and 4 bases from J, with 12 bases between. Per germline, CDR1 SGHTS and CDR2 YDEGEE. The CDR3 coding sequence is TGTGCCAGCAGCTTAGTTACGTTCGGAGAGACCCAGTACTTC. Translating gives CASSLVTFGETQYF.

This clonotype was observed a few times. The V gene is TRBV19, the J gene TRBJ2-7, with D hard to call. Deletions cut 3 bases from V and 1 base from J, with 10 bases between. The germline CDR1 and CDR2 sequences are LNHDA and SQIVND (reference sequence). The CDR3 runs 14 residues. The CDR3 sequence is CASSMYPGSYEQYF. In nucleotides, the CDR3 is TGTGCCAGTAGTATGTATCCGGGTTCCTACGAGCAGTACTTC.

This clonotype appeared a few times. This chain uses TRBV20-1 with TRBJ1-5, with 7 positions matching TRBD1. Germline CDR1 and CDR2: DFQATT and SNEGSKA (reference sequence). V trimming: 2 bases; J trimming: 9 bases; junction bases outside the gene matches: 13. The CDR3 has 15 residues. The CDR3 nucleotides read TGCAGTGCTAGACAGGGGGGGGGGGGTTTTCGGCCCCAGCATTTT. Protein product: CSARQGGGGFRPQHF.

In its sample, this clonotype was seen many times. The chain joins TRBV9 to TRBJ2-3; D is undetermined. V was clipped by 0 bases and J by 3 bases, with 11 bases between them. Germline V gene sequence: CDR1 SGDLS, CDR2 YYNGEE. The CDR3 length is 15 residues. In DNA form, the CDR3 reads TGTGCCAGCAGCGTAGGCGGCTCGACGACAGATACGCAGTATTTT. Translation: CASSVGGSTTDTQYF.

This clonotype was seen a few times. DNA of the CDR3: TGCAGCAGCACCGCCCCGGGTAGGGACGAGCAGTACTTC. Translating it yields CSSTAPGRDEQYF. The genes are TRBV20-1 and TRBJ2-7; D uncertain. This CDR3 has 13 residues. The germline V gene has CDR1 DFQATT and CDR2 SNEGSKA (reference sequence).

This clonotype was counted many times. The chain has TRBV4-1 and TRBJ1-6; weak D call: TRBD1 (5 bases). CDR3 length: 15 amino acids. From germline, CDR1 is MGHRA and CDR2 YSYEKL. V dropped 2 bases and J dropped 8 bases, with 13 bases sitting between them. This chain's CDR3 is CASSQTQVGDSPLHF. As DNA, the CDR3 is TGCGCCAGCAGCCAAACACAGGTCGGGGATTCACCCCTCCACTTT.

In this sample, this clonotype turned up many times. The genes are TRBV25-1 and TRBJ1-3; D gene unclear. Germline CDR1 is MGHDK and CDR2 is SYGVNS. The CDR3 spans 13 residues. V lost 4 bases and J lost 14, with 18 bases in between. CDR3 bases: TGTGCCAGCAGTGGGTTGGTGGAGCCTGACCTATATTTT. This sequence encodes CASSGLVEPDLYF.

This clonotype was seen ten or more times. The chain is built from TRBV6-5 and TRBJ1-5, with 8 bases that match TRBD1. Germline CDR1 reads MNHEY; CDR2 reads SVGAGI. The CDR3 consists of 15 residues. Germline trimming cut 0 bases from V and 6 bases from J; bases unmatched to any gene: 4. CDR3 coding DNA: TGTGCCAGCAGTTACTCGCTCACAGGGGGTCAGCCCCAGCATTTT. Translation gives CASSYSLTGGQPQHF.

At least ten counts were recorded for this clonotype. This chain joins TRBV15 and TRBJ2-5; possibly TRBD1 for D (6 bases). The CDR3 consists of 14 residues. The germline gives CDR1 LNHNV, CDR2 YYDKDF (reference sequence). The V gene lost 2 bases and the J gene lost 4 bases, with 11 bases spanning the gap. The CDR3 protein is CATSRTGSGETQYF. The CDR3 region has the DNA TGTGCCACCAGCAGAACAGGGAGCGGAGAGACCCAGTACTTC.

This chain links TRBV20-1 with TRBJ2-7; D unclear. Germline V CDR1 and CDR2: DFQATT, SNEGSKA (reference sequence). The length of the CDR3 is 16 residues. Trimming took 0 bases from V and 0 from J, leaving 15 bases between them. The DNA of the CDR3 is TGCAGTGCTAGAGATTATGCAGATCTTAGCTCCTACGAGCAGTACTTC. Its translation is CSARDYADLSSYEQYF.

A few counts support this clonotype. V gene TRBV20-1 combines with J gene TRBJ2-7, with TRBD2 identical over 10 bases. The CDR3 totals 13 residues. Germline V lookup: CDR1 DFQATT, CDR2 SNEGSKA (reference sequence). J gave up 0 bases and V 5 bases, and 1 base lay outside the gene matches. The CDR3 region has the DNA TGCAGTGCTTTAGCGGGGGGCTCCTACGAGCAGTACTTC. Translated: CSALAGGSYEQYF.

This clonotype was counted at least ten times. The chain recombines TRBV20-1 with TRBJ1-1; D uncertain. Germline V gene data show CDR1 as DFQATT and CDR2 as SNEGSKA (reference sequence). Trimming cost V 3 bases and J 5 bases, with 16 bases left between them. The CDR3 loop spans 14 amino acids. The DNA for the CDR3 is TGCAGTGCTAGTGTTTGGGGATCGGGGACTGAAGCTTTCTTT. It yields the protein CSASVWGSGTEAFF.

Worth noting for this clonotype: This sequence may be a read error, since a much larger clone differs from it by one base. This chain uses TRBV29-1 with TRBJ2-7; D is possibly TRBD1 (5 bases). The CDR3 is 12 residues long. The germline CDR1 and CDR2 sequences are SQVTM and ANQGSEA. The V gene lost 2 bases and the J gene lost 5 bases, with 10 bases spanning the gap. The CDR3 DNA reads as TGCAGCGTTGAACAGGGTTTACACGAGCAGTACTTC. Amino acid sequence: CSVEQGLHEQYF.

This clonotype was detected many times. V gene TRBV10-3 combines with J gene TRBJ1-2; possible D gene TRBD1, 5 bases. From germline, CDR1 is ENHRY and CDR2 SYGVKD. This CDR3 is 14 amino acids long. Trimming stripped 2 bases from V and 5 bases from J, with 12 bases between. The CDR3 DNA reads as TGTGCCATCAGTGAGCCAAATAGACAGTATGGCTACACCTTC. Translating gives CAISEPNRQYGYTF.

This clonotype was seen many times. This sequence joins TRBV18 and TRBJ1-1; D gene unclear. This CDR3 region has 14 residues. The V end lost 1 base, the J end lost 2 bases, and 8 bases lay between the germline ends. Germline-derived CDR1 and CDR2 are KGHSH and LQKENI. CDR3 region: CASSPLSQNTEAFF. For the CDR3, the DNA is TGTGCCAGCTCACCACTGAGCCAAAACACTGAAGCTTTCTTT. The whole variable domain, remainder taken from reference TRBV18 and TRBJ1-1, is NAGVMQNPRHLVRRRGQEARLRCSPMKGHSHVYWYRQLPEEGLKFMVYLQKENIIDESGMPKERFSAEFPKEGPSILRIQQVVRGDSAAYFCASSPLSQNTEAFFGQGTRLTVV.

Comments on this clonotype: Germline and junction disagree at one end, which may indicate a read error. CDR3 coding DNA: TGCAGTGCGAGGACTAGCGGGAGGGATGGCACAGGTACGCAGTATTTT. This encodes CSARTSGRDGTGTQYF. V usage is TRBV20-1 and J usage is TRBJ2-3, with 15 bases aligning to TRBD2. This CDR3 comprises 16 residues. Germline V gene lookup returns CDR1 DFQATT and CDR2 SNEGSKA (reference sequence).

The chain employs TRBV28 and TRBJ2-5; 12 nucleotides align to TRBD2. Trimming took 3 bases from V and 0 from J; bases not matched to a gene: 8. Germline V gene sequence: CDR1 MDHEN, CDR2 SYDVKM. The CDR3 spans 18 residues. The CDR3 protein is CASSFPIGTSGYQETQYF. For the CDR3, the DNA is TGTGCCAGCAGTTTCCCCATAGGGACTAGCGGGTACCAAGAGACCCAGTACTTC.

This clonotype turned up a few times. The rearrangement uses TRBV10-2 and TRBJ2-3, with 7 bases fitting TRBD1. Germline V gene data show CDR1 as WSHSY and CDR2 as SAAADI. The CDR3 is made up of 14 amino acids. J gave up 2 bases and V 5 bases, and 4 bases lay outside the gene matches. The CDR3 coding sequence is TGCGCCAGCAGTAAGACAGGGCTCACAGATACGCAGTATTTT. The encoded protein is CASSKTGLTDTQYF.

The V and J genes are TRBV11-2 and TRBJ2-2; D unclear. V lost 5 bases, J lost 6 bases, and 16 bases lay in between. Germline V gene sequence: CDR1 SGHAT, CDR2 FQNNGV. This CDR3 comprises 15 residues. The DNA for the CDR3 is TGTGCCAGCAGCCAGACGGGTTGGGTGCCCGGGGAGCTGTTTTTT. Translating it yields CASSQTGWVPGELFF.

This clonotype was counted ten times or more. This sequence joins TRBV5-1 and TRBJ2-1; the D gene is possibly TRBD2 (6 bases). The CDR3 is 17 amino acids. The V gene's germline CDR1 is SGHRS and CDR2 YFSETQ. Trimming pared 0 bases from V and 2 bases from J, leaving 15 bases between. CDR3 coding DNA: TGCGCCAGCAGCTTGGAGGGACTCCAACTCGCCTACAATGAGCAGTTCTTC. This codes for CASSLEGLQLAYNEQFF. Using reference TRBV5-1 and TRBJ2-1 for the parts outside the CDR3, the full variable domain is KAGVTQTPRYLIKTRGQQVTLSCSPISGHRSVSWYQQTPGQGLQFLFEYFSETQRNKGNFPGRFSGRQFSNSRSEMNVSTLELGDSALYLCASSLEGLQLAYNEQFFGPGTRLTVL.

The CDR3 region has the DNA TGTGCCTGGAGGGCCAGCCGCTTAGATACGCAGTATTTT. Protein product: CAWRASRLDTQYF. The V call is TRBV30, the J call TRBJ2-3; D not resolved. The germline V gene encodes CDR1 GTSNPN and CDR2 SVGIG (reference sequence). V lost 3 bases and J 5 bases, leaving 12 bases between the germline ends. The CDR3 is made up of 13 amino acids.